Listed below are T cell receptor beta chains from one sample, sequenced in a study of T cell repertoires in cytomegalovirus infection. TCRdb re-called the reads with MiXCR, one entry per CDR3 protein. Of 700,000 to 950,000 distinct CDR3 sequences in the sample, over 25% were seen once. Their antigen targets remain unknown. Sample: cultured CD8+ T cells from PBMCs, taken from culture after CMV antigen stimulation. These receptors originate from a human donor in good health (CMV status not recorded). Some clones in this sample may be carry-over from other donors' samples. Both conserved end residues are part of each CDR3. Fields, in order: clone size, D gene, J gene, V gene, CDR3 length, CDR3 protein, CDR3 DNA. The D gene is left open where the match is weak. A row's size may be missing; if present it is once, few, many or a size class.

clone_size: many; d_call: TRBD1; j_call: TRBJ1-5; v_call: TRBV7-6; cdr3_length: 16; cdr3_aa: CASSSEQGGIDQPQHF; cdr3_nt: TGTGCCAGCAGCTCAGAACAGGGGGGGATTGATCAGCCCCAGCATTTT
clone_size: -; d_call: -; j_call: TRBJ2-3; v_call: TRBV12-3/TRBV12-4; cdr3_length: 13; cdr3_aa: CATGTGLTDTQYF; cdr3_nt: TGTGCCACCGGGACCGGTCTCACGGATACGCAGTATTTT
clone_size: few; d_call: -; j_call: TRBJ2-1; v_call: TRBV2; cdr3_length: 13; cdr3_aa: CASPRGGNNEQFF; cdr3_nt: TGTGCCAGCCCCCGCGGCGGAAACAATGAGCAGTTCTTC
clone_size: many; d_call: TRBD1; j_call: TRBJ1-2; v_call: TRBV27; cdr3_length: 14; cdr3_aa: CASSSGQGVYGYTF; cdr3_nt: TGTGCCAGCAGTTCCGGACAGGGGGTTTATGGCTACACCTTC
clone_size: few; d_call: -; j_call: TRBJ1-3; v_call: TRBV6-2/TRBV6-3; cdr3_length: 16; cdr3_aa: CASSYAFSHESNTIYF; cdr3_nt: TGTGCCAGCAGTTACGCCTTTTCTCATGAATCGAACACCATATATTTT
clone_size: -; d_call: -; j_call: TRBJ1-6; v_call: TRBV12-3/TRBV12-4; cdr3_length: 14; cdr3_aa: CASTSTAGNSPLHF; cdr3_nt: TGTGCCAGCACTTCGACAGCTGGGAATTCACCCCTCCACTTT
clone_size: once; d_call: -; j_call: TRBJ1-6; v_call: TRBV20-1; cdr3_length: 12; cdr3_aa: CSARVSDSPLHF; cdr3_nt: TGCAGTGCTAGAGTGTCAGACTCTCCCCTCCACTTT
clone_size: few; d_call: TRBD1; j_call: TRBJ2-7; v_call: TRBV4-1; cdr3_length: 15; cdr3_aa: CASSQVGTGTYEQYF; cdr3_nt: TGCGCCAGCAGCCAAGTAGGGACAGGGACCTACGAGCAGTACTTC
clone_size: few; d_call: -; j_call: TRBJ2-7; v_call: TRBV11-2; cdr3_length: 11; cdr3_aa: CASSSRSEQYF; cdr3_nt: TGTGCCAGCAGCTCCCGCAGCGAGCAGTACTTC
clone_size: few; d_call: TRBD2; j_call: TRBJ2-2; v_call: TRBV11-3; cdr3_length: 13; cdr3_aa: CASSSRGAGELFF; cdr3_nt: TGTGCCAGCAGCTCCCGGGGGGCCGGGGAGCTGTTTTTT
clone_size: many; d_call: TRBD1; j_call: TRBJ1-2; v_call: TRBV7-2; cdr3_length: 17; cdr3_aa: CASSPILPTGGFYGYTF; cdr3_nt: TGTGCCAGCAGCCCAATCCTCCCGACAGGGGGCTTCTATGGCTACACCTTC
clone_size: -; d_call: TRBD1; j_call: TRBJ2-6; v_call: TRBV12-3/TRBV12-4; cdr3_length: 16; cdr3_aa: CASVDRGAGGANVLTF; cdr3_nt: TGTGCCAGCGTCGACAGGGGCGCGGGAGGGGCCAACGTCCTGACTTTC
clone_size: many; d_call: -; j_call: TRBJ2-2; v_call: TRBV6-5; cdr3_length: 15; cdr3_aa: CASSYWGTNTGELFF; cdr3_nt: TGTGCCAGCAGTTACTGGGGTACGAACACCGGGGAGCTGTTTTTT
clone_size: -; d_call: -; j_call: TRBJ1-3; v_call: TRBV7-9; cdr3_length: 14; cdr3_aa: CASRGGESGNTIYF; cdr3_nt: TGTGCCAGCAGAGGAGGGGAATCTGGAAACACCATATATTTT
clone_size: -; d_call: -; j_call: TRBJ2-1; v_call: TRBV27; cdr3_length: 13; cdr3_aa: CASSPRGRVEQFF; cdr3_nt: TGTGCCAGCAGCCCCAGAGGGCGGGTTGAGCAGTTCTTC
clone_size: few; d_call: TRBD1; j_call: TRBJ2-7; v_call: TRBV12-3/TRBV12-4; cdr3_length: 15; cdr3_aa: CASSPLWTGKGEQYF; cdr3_nt: TGTGCCAGCAGTCCTCTCTGGACAGGGAAGGGCGAGCAGTACTTC
clone_size: -; d_call: -; j_call: TRBJ1-4; v_call: TRBV5-6; cdr3_length: 15; cdr3_aa: CASSPDPGRNEKLFF; cdr3_nt: TGTGCCAGCAGCCCCGACCCGGGGCGTAATGAAAAACTGTTTTTT
clone_size: -; d_call: -; j_call: TRBJ2-1; v_call: TRBV4-1; cdr3_length: 16; cdr3_aa: CASSQGGLATYNEQFF; cdr3_nt: TGCGCCAGCAGCCAAGGAGGGCTAGCGACCTACAATGAGCAGTTCTTC
clone_size: -; d_call: -; j_call: TRBJ2-5; v_call: TRBV6-2/TRBV6-3; cdr3_length: 15; cdr3_aa: CASWADSAPQETQYF; cdr3_nt: TGTGCCAGCTGGGCGGACTCCGCACCGCAAGAGACCCAGTACTTC
clone_size: -; d_call: -; j_call: TRBJ2-3; v_call: TRBV6-8; cdr3_length: 11; cdr3_aa: CASSQKSTQYF; cdr3_nt: TGTGCCAGCAGCCAAAAGAGTACGCAGTATTTT
clone_size: few; d_call: -; j_call: TRBJ2-2; v_call: TRBV24-1; cdr3_length: 13; cdr3_aa: CATSDLYTGELFF; cdr3_nt: TGTGCCACCAGTGATTTGTACACCGGGGAGCTGTTTTTT
clone_size: few; d_call: TRBD1; j_call: TRBJ1-5; v_call: TRBV7-6; cdr3_length: 15; cdr3_aa: CASSPTGGRNQPQHF; cdr3_nt: TGTGCCAGCAGCCCCACAGGGGGACGCAATCAGCCCCAGCATTTT
clone_size: -; d_call: TRBD1; j_call: TRBJ2-1; v_call: TRBV6-8; cdr3_length: 19; cdr3_aa: CANSKYDRGVYSDNDEQFF; cdr3_nt: TGTGCCAACAGTAAATATGACAGGGGAGTTTATTCGGACAATGATGAGCAGTTCTTC
clone_size: many; d_call: TRBD1; j_call: TRBJ1-5; v_call: TRBV7-8; cdr3_length: 14; cdr3_aa: CASSPDRAGQPQHF; cdr3_nt: TGTGCCAGCAGCCCGGACAGGGCGGGACAGCCCCAGCATTTT
clone_size: few; d_call: -; j_call: TRBJ1-1; v_call: TRBV4-1; cdr3_length: 16; cdr3_aa: CASSRHLRDTNTEAFF; cdr3_nt: TGCGCCAGCAGCCGTCATCTCCGGGATACGAACACTGAAGCTTTCTTT
clone_size: -; d_call: -; j_call: TRBJ1-6; v_call: TRBV14; cdr3_length: 19; cdr3_aa: CASSQDQGLDLSYNSPLHF; cdr3_nt: TGTGCCAGCAGCCAAGATCAAGGATTAGACCTCTCCTATAATTCACCCCTCCACTTT
clone_size: few; d_call: TRBD1; j_call: TRBJ1-1; v_call: TRBV5-6; cdr3_length: 14; cdr3_aa: CASSFGQGWTEAFF; cdr3_nt: TGTGCCAGCAGCTTTGGACAGGGCTGGACTGAAGCTTTCTTT
clone_size: few; d_call: -; j_call: TRBJ2-6; v_call: TRBV10-3; cdr3_length: 18; cdr3_aa: CAISDMEQFSSGANVLTF; cdr3_nt: TGTGCCATCAGTGACATGGAACAGTTCTCCTCTGGGGCCAACGTCCTGACTTTC
clone_size: many; d_call: -; j_call: TRBJ1-5; v_call: TRBV7-8; cdr3_length: 16; cdr3_aa: CASSLLNRQSNQPQHF; cdr3_nt: TGTGCCAGCAGCTTATTGAACAGACAGAGCAATCAGCCCCAGCATTTT
clone_size: many; d_call: -; j_call: TRBJ2-1; v_call: TRBV6-5; cdr3_length: 14; cdr3_aa: CASSYRSPGDEQFF; cdr3_nt: TGTGCCAGCAGTTACCGCAGCCCGGGCGATGAGCAGTTCTTC
clone_size: few; d_call: TRBD2; j_call: TRBJ2-1; v_call: TRBV5-5; cdr3_length: 12; cdr3_aa: CASFAGGYEQFF; cdr3_nt: TGTGCCAGCTTCGCCGGGGGGTATGAGCAGTTCTTC
clone_size: -; d_call: TRBD1; j_call: TRBJ1-2; v_call: TRBV7-9; cdr3_length: 14; cdr3_aa: CASSLRQGAGGYTF; cdr3_nt: TGTGCCAGCAGCTTAAGACAGGGGGCTGGAGGCTACACCTTC
clone_size: -; d_call: TRBD2; j_call: TRBJ2-1; v_call: TRBV7-2; cdr3_length: 19; cdr3_aa: CAGSLDSMASGGAHREQFF; cdr3_nt: TGTGCCGGCAGCTTAGACTCTATGGCTAGCGGGGGGGCACATCGTGAGCAGTTCTTC
clone_size: -; d_call: TRBD1; j_call: TRBJ1-5; v_call: TRBV2; cdr3_length: 14; cdr3_aa: CASSGLAGGQPQHF; cdr3_nt: TGTGCCAGCAGTGGGCTGGCAGGGGGTCAGCCCCAGCATTTT